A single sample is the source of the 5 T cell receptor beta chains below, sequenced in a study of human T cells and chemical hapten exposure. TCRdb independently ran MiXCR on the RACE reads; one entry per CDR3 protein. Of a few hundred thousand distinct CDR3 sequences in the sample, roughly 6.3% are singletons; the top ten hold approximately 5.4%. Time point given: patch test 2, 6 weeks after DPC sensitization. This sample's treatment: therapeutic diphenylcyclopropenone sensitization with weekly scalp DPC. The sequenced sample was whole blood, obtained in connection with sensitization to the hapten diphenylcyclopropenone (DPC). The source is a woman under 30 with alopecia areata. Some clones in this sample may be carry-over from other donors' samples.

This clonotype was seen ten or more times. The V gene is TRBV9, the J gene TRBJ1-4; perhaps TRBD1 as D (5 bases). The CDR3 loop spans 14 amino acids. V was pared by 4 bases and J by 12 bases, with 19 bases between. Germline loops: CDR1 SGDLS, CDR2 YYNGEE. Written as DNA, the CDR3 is TGTGCCAGCAGCCACGCAGGGCGGCCACTGGAACTGTTTTTT. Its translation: CASSHAGRPLELFF.

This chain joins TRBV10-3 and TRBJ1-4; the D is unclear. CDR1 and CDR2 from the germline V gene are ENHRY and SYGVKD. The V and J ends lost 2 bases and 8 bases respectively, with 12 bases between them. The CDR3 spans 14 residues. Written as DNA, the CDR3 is TGTGCCATCAGTGAGGGGCAGAATATCGAAAAACTGTTTTTT. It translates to CAISEGQNIEKLFF.

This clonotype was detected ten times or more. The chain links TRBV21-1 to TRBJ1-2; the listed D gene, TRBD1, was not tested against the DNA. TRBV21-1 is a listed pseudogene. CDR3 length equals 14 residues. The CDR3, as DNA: TGTGCCAGCAGCAAAGTGGACAGGAACTATGGCTACACCTTC. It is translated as CASSKVDRNYGYTF.

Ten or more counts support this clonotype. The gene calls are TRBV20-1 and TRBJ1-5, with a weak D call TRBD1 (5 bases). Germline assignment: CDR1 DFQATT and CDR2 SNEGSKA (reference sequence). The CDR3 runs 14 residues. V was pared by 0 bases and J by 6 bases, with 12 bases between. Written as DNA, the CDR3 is TGCAGTGCTAGAGATAGAGGGGATACTCAGCCCCAGCATTTT. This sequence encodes CSARDRGDTQPQHF.

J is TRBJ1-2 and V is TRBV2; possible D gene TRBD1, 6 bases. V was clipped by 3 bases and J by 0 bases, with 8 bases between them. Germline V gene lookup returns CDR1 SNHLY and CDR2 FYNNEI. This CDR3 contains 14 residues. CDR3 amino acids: CASSENRANYGYTF. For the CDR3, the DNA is TGTGCCAGCAGTGAGAACAGGGCTAACTATGGCTACACCTTC.